This TCR beta chain emerged from a study of shared clonotypes between healthy human individuals. Overall study: Per donor, CD8 memory used one plate, CD8 naive used two, CD4 memory used three and CD4 naive used three.

Study-level points and caveats: A handful of donors showed sharing of about 4.7% of naive CD4 clonotypes.

In its sample, this clone was seen many times. The antigen is unknown. Other DNA sequences from this sample encode an identical CDR3 as well. Clones were read by immunoSEQ multiplex PCR, and TCRdb kept only the in-frame ones, dropping some. In the table there are under 1,100,000 clones, 70% to 80% of which are singletons. The CDR3 sequence is 13 residues long. In germline, CDR1 is WSHSY, CDR2 SAAADI. The V end lost 8 bases, the J end lost 2 bases, and 13 bases lay between the germline ends. The TCR was taken from a man in his late teens or twenties in good health. The sequencing input was memory CD4+ T cells sorted from blood. Stated subset: CD45RA-negative fraction. The V call is TRBV10-2, the J call TRBJ2-7; D unresolved. The CDR3 is CASRWTPAYEQYF. As DNA, the CDR3 is TGCGCCAGCCGATGGACGCCAGCCTACGAGCAGTACTTC.